Below are 32 T cell receptor beta chains sequenced from a single sample in a study of blood T cell repertoires in COVID-19. Using immunoSEQ multiplex PCR, the repertoire was profiled, and TCRdb retains in-frame clones only, with some absent. The table has roughly 260,000 clones, more than 75% seen once. Source material: peripheral blood. These receptors all come from a woman aged 50 to 60 with acute or convalescent COVID-19.

This clone was seen only a few times. The chain carries TRBV27 and TRBJ1-1; tentatively, D is TRBD1 (6 bases). Germline CDR1 is MNHEY and CDR2 is SMNVEV (reference sequence). V lost 5 bases, J lost 11 bases, and 18 bases lay in between. The CDR3 runs 13 residues. CDR3 loop: CASSPRTTGRAFF. The CDR3 DNA sequence: TGTGCCAGCAGTCCCAGGACCACAGGGCGGGCTTTCTTT.

This chain connects TRBV24-1 to TRBJ2-1; 8 nucleotides match TRBD1. J was trimmed by 3 bases and V by 4 bases; bases with no gene match: 7. Germline lookup yields CDR1 KGHDR and CDR2 SFDVKD. The CDR3 loop spans 16 amino acids. The CDR3, as DNA: TGTGCCACCAGTGAGGGACAGGCCTGGCTCTACAATGAGCAGTTCTTC. Protein sequence: CATSEGQAWLYNEQFF.

V usage is TRBV7-9 and J usage is TRBJ2-6; perhaps TRBD1 as D (6 bases). Between the trimmed V and J ends, which lost 6 bases and 0 bases, there was a span of 15 bases. Germline CDR1 reads SEHNR; CDR2 reads FQNEAQ (reference sequence). The CDR3 consists of 17 residues. CDR3 sequence (DNA): TGTGCCAGCAGTTACGACAGGTCCGCCTCTGGGGCCAACGTCCTGACTTTC. Amino acids: CASSYDRSASGANVLTF.

In this sample, this clone turned up once. The chain employs TRBV15 and TRBJ2-7, with 10 bases matching TRBD2. Germline CDR1 and CDR2: LNHNV and YYDKDF (reference sequence). Trimming took 1 base from V and 5 from J; bases not matched to a gene: 8. The CDR3 covers 16 residues. CDR3 in amino acids: CATSRARLAGVDEQYF. CDR3 nucleotide sequence: TGTGCCACCAGCAGAGCTAGGCTAGCGGGAGTGGACGAGCAGTACTTC.

The chain couples TRBV9 to TRBJ2-3, with D hard to call. There are 14 residues in the CDR3. Trimming took 0 bases from V and 2 from J, leaving 7 bases between them. Germline V gene lookup returns CDR1 SGDLS and CDR2 YYNGEE. Here the CDR3 DNA reads TGTGCCAGCAGCGTAGCGGTCTACACAGATACGCAGTATTTT. Translation: CASSVAVYTDTQYF.

A remark on this clone: This sample includes further DNA sequences coding for the same CDR3. V is TRBV2 and J is TRBJ2-3; D perhaps matches TRBD2 (5 bases). V dropped 2 bases and J dropped 6 bases, with 15 bases sitting between them. This CDR3 comprises 15 residues. Germline V gene lookup returns CDR1 SNHLY and CDR2 FYNNEI. DNA of the CDR3: TGTGCCAGCAGTGAACTCGCGGGCGTAGCTGATACGCAGTATTTT. Translated, it gives CASSELAGVADTQYF.

The chain recombines TRBV6-5 with TRBJ2-7; 9 nucleotides align to TRBD1. Germline CDR1 reads MNHEY; CDR2 reads SVGAGI. Unmatched junction bases numbered 10, after V lost 5 bases and J lost 5 bases. The CDR3 loop spans 15 amino acids. The CDR3 is CASSKNRGLTDEQYF. The CDR3 region has the DNA TGTGCCAGCAGTAAAAACAGGGGGCTTACTGACGAGCAGTACTTC.

The genes are TRBV5-4 and TRBJ2-1; TRBD1 matches at 10 bases. Germline-derived CDR1 and CDR2 are SGHNT and YYREEE (reference sequence). V lost 4 bases and J lost 14; bases outside the gene matches: 6. The CDR3 length is 12 residues. The CDR3 DNA sequence: TGTGCCAGCAGCCACGGGACAGGGGAAAAGTTCTTC. This codes for CASSHGTGEKFF. The variable domain in full, completed from reference TRBV5-4 and TRBJ2-1, reads ETGVTQSPTHLIKTRGQQVTLRCSSQSGHNTVSWYQQALGQGPQFIFQYYREEENGRGNFPPRFSGLQFPNYSSELNVNALELDDSALYLCASSHGTGEKFFGPGTRLTVL.

This clone came up once. The genes are TRBV29-1 and TRBJ2-1; 12 bases map to TRBD1. The CDR3 totals 16 residues. CDR1 and CDR2 (germline): SQVTM, ANQGSEA. The V segment lost 0 bases and the J segment 5 bases; nucleotides outside the gene matches: 5. The CDR3 is CSVEDQGQGAHNEQFF. The CDR3, as DNA: TGCAGCGTTGAAGATCAGGGACAGGGGGCCCACAATGAGCAGTTCTTC.

This rearrangement joins TRBV7-6 to TRBJ1-3; the D is unclear. This CDR3 has 17 amino acids. Trimming took 1 base from V and 0 from J, leaving 13 bases between them. The germline gives CDR1 SGHVS, CDR2 FNYEAQ. For the CDR3, the DNA is TGTGCCAGCAGCTTAGTCGGCGGGCGGCGCTCTGGAAACACCATATATTTT. Translated: CASSLVGGRRSGNTIYF.

The chain recombines TRBV7-9 with TRBJ2-1; maybe TRBD1 (6 bases). V lost 3 bases and J 6 bases, leaving 18 bases between the germline ends. This CDR3 is 16 amino acids long. From germline, CDR1 is SEHNR and CDR2 FQNEAQ (reference sequence). CDR3 sequence: CASSLYQGPLGNEQFF. The CDR3 region has the DNA TGTGCCAGCAGCTTGTACCAGGGGCCGCTGGGCAATGAGCAGTTCTTC.

The chain employs TRBV3-1 (or the pseudogene TRBV3-2) and TRBJ2-7; D is tentatively TRBD1 or TRBD2 (5 bases each). The V end was cut by 4 bases, the J end by 9 bases, with 16 bases between. The CDR3 loop spans 13 amino acids. CDR1 and CDR2 from the germline V gene are LGHDT and YNNKEL (reference sequence). The CDR3 nucleotides are TGTGCCAGCAGCCGAGACAGTTCCCGGGGGCAGTACTTC. It encodes CASSRDSSRGQYF.

A few counts support this clone. The chain combines TRBV5-1 with TRBJ1-2, with 7 bases identical to TRBD1. The CDR3 extends over 14 amino acids. Trimming at V came to 4 bases and at J to 7 bases, leaving 10 bases not matched to a gene. CDR1 and CDR2 (germline): SGHRS, YFSETQ. The CDR3 protein is CASSTRQGVGGYTF. DNA for the CDR3: TGCGCCAGCAGCACAAGACAGGGTGTTGGTGGCTACACCTTC.

This clone was recorded only once. At one end, the junction sequence differs from germline, possibly due to a read error. The CDR3 DNA is TGTGCCAGCAGCTTCGGACTAGCGGGAACGTCATTC. It translates to CASSFGLAGTSF. This chain uses TRBV7-9 with TRBJ2-7; 12 bases line up with TRBD2. CDR1 and CDR2 (germline): SEHNR, FQNEAQ (reference sequence). The CDR3 consists of 12 residues. Using reference TRBV7-9 and TRBJ2-7 for the parts outside the CDR3, the full variable domain is DTGVSQNPRHKITKRGQNVTFRCDPISEHNRLYWYRQTLGQGPEFLTYFQNEAQLEKSRLLSDRFSAERPKGSFSTLEIQRTEQGDSAMYLCASSFGLAGTSFGPGTRLTVT.

This sequence joins TRBV3-1 (or the pseudogene TRBV3-2) and TRBJ2-7, with a possible D match to TRBD1 (5 bases). The CDR3 loop spans 16 amino acids. Germline CDR1 LGHDT, CDR2 YNNKEL (reference sequence). With 0 bases removed from V and 4 bases from J, the gap between germline ends came to 16 bases. The CDR3 region has the DNA TGTGCCAGCAGCCAAGATTGGGGCTTCGTAGGTTACGAGCAGTACTTC. Protein: CASSQDWGFVGYEQYF.

The CDR3 nucleotides are TGCGCCAGCAGCTTTTATTCGGCGGGTAGCACAGATACGCAGTATTTT. It translates to CASSFYSAGSTDTQYF. The rearrangement links TRBV5-1 to TRBJ2-3, with D possibly matching TRBD2 (5 bases). V was shortened by 2 bases and J by 0 bases, with 13 bases between the two germline ends. This CDR3 is built from 16 residues. The V gene's germline CDR1 is SGHRS and CDR2 YFSETQ.

V and J are TRBV3-1 (or the pseudogene TRBV3-2) and TRBJ2-7, with 8 bases aligning to TRBD2. Germline V lookup: CDR1 LGHDT, CDR2 YNNKEL (reference sequence). Unmatched junction bases numbered 9, after V lost 7 bases and J lost 1 base. There are 15 residues in the CDR3. The CDR3 sequence: CASTSGGRPSYEQYF. In nucleotides, the CDR3 is TGTGCCAGCACCAGCGGCGGGAGGCCATCCTACGAGCAGTACTTC.

The chain links TRBV5-1 to TRBJ2-6; no clear D gene. The CDR3 loop spans 16 amino acids. The germline CDR1 and CDR2 sequences are SGHRS and YFSETQ. Trimming stripped 0 bases from V and 1 base from J, with 8 bases between. The CDR3 DNA is TGCGCCAGCAGCTTGGCAACGGGTTCTGGGGCCAACGTCCTGACTTTC. Amino acid sequence: CASSLATGSGANVLTF.

The chain couples TRBV2 to TRBJ1-1, with a possible D match to TRBD1 (5 bases). Trimming stripped 6 bases from V and 0 bases from J, with 11 bases between. CDR3 length: 14 amino acids. CDR1 and CDR2 from the germline V gene are SNHLY and FYNNEI. The CDR3 here is CASRDDRLNTEAFF. CDR3 bases: TGTGCCAGCAGGGACGACAGATTGAACACTGAAGCTTTCTTT.

Only a few counts were recorded for this clone. The chain combines TRBV27 with TRBJ2-2; a possible D gene is TRBD2 (6 bases). Germline V CDR1 and CDR2: MNHEY, SMNVEV (reference sequence). This CDR3 has 14 amino acids. The V end was cut by 6 bases, the J end by 1 base, with 9 bases between. This chain's CDR3 is CASRIGRNTGELFF. As DNA, the CDR3 is TGTGCCAGCAGAATCGGGAGGAACACCGGGGAGCTGTTTTTT.

Details on this clone: Germline and junction disagree at one end, which may indicate a read error. This chain joins TRBV7-3 and TRBJ1-2; possible D gene TRBD1, 5 bases. Germline V CDR1 and CDR2: SGHTA, FQGTGA. This CDR3 spans 13 amino acids. This CDR3 reads CASSFSMAGPITF. CDR3 DNA: TGTGCCAGCAGCTTCTCGATGGCAGGGCCAATTACGTTC. Full variable domain (rest looked up from reference TRBV7-3 and TRBJ1-2): GAGVSQTPSNKVTEKGKYVELRCDPISGHTALYWYRQSLGQGPEFLIYFQGTGAADDSGLPNDRFFAVRPEGSVSTLKIQRTERGDSAVYLCASSFSMAGPITFGSGTRLTVV.

V is TRBV5-1 and J is TRBJ2-1; D ambiguous. The germline V gene has CDR1 SGHRS and CDR2 YFSETQ. Trimming stripped 0 bases from V and 7 bases from J, with 5 bases between. The CDR3 loop spans 12 amino acids. The CDR3 nucleotides are TGCGCCAGCAGCTTGGACCGGAATGAGCAGTTCTTC. Translated, it gives CASSLDRNEQFF.

The V and J genes are TRBV28 and TRBJ1-1, with D uncertain. CDR3 length: 16 residues. Trimming took off 8 bases at V and 3 bases at J, with 22 bases between the two ends. Germline V gene lookup returns CDR1 MDHEN and CDR2 SYDVKM. CDR3: CASSTPRPLGDTEAFF. CDR3 in DNA: TGTGCCAGCTCTACCCCTCGACCCCTAGGAGACACTGAAGCTTTCTTT.

The rearrangement joins TRBV28 to TRBJ2-3, with 8 bases that match TRBD2. The CDR3 spans 15 residues. CDR1 and CDR2 (germline): MDHEN, SYDVKM. The V segment lost 7 bases and the J segment 6 bases; nucleotides outside the gene matches: 12. The CDR3 spells CASIVGGAKVDTQYF. The CDR3 nucleotides read TGTGCCAGCATTGTCGGGGGGGCAAAAGTCGATACGCAGTATTTT.

The chain links TRBV7-9 to TRBJ2-7, with TRBD2 identical over 10 bases. The CDR3 is 16 amino acids. The V segment lost 4 bases and the J segment 1 base; nucleotides outside the gene matches: 7. In germline, CDR1 is SEHNR, CDR2 FQNEAQ (reference sequence). CDR3 sequence reads: CASSYPQREGSYEQYF. The CDR3 DNA follows: TGTGCCAGCAGCTACCCCCAGCGGGAGGGTTCCTACGAGCAGTACTTC.

This chain uses TRBV4-2 with TRBJ1-2, with D unresolved. There are 17 residues in the CDR3. The V and J ends lost 1 base and 0 bases respectively, with 15 bases between them. From germline, CDR1 is LGHNA and CDR2 YNFKEQ. In DNA form, the CDR3 reads TGTGCCAGCAGCCAAGGGAGGGCCCACTTCCCTAACTATGGCTACACCTTC. This translates into CASSQGRAHFPNYGYTF.

The chain couples TRBV5-4 to TRBJ2-2; 10 bases line up with TRBD2. CDR3 length: 15 amino acids. The germline gives CDR1 SGHNT, CDR2 YYREEE (reference sequence). J was trimmed by 9 bases and V by 4 bases; bases with no gene match: 9. The CDR3 coding sequence is TGTGCCAGCAGCCCGACGGCTAGCGGGAGTTGGGAGCTGTTTTTT. Its translation: CASSPTASGSWELFF. Based on the CDR3 plus reference TRBV5-4 and TRBJ2-2, the full variable domain is ETGVTQSPTHLIKTRGQQVTLRCSSQSGHNTVSWYQQALGQGPQFIFQYYREEENGRGNFPPRFSGLQFPNYSSELNVNALELDDSALYLCASSPTASGSWELFFGEGSRLTVL.

The gene calls are TRBV29-1 and TRBJ1-2, with TRBD1 identical over 11 bases. V lost 7 bases, J lost 4 bases, and 2 bases stayed unmatched. Germline V CDR1 and CDR2: SQVTM, ANQGSEA. The CDR3 runs to 12 residues. The CDR3 DNA sequence: TGCAGCGGAGGGACAGGGGGCTATGGCTACACCTTC. Protein: CSGGTGGYGYTF.

This chain connects TRBV28 to TRBJ1-2; maybe TRBD1 (5 bases). The CDR3 covers 14 residues. Per germline, CDR1 MDHEN and CDR2 SYDVKM. V shed 2 bases and J shed 9 bases, with 16 bases lying between them. In nucleotides, the CDR3 is TGTGCCAGCAGTTTAGGCGGGACGGTATTGAGCTACACCTTC. This encodes CASSLGGTVLSYTF.

The chain links TRBV6-4 to TRBJ2-7; perhaps TRBD1 as D (6 bases). Germline CDR1 MRHNA, CDR2 SNTAGT. Trimming removed 4 bases from V and 1 base from J, with 11 bases in between. The CDR3 totals 14 residues. CDR3 DNA sequence: TGTGCCAGCAGTGTAGACAGGACGTCCTACGAGCAGTACTTC. Protein sequence: CASSVDRTSYEQYF.

This chain connects TRBV27 to TRBJ2-7; 7 nucleotides align to TRBD1. This CDR3 has 14 amino acids. Germline V lookup: CDR1 MNHEY, CDR2 SMNVEV (reference sequence). The V and J ends lost 5 bases and 5 bases, in that order; junction bases with no gene match: 9. CDR3 in DNA: TGTGCCAGCAGTGACAGGGTTTATGCAGACGAGCAGTACTTC. This gives the protein CASSDRVYADEQYF.

The chain combines TRBV11-3 with TRBJ2-1, with D possibly matching TRBD2 (6 bases). Germline CDR1 SGHNT, CDR2 YENEEA. The CDR3 is 13 residues long. The V end was cut by 3 bases, the J end by 4 bases, with 7 bases between. In DNA form, the CDR3 reads TGTGCCAGCAGCTTTGCGGGATACAATGAGCAGTTCTTC. Its protein is CASSFAGYNEQFF. The full variable domain, with the rest looked up from reference TRBV11-3 and TRBJ2-1, is EAGVVQSPRYKIIEKKQPVAFWCNPISGHNTLYWYLQNLGQGPELLIRYENEEAVDDSQLPKDRFSAERLKGVDSTLKIQPAELGDSAVYLCASSFAGYNEQFFGPGTRLTVL.